The present T cell receptor beta chain was sequenced within a study of identical twins. Each cDNA held unique molecular identifiers, and template switching gave it a universal primer site. TCRdb re-called the 5' RACE reads through MiXCR, storing one row per CDR3 protein. The sample has 270,000 or so distinct CDR3 sequences, about 8% seen once. This clonotype has just a few counts. As yet, its antigen is unknown. The CDR3 runs to 14 residues. Germline V gives CDR1 MDHEN, CDR2 SYDVKM. The V end was cut by 11 bases, the J end by 2 bases, with 19 bases between. Study results and limitations: Among beta out-of-frame sequences, excess sharing between twins appeared weaker.

The same data also went into a second study, on yellow fever vaccine responses in identical twins. In that study: The T cell response to vaccination in identical twins was reportedly partly convergent and partly personalized.

The rearrangement links TRBV28 to TRBJ2-7, with a possible D match to TRBD1 (6 bases). The TCR was taken from a woman aged 18-30 years in good health. The specimen sequenced was CD8+ T cells sorted from blood. DNA for the CDR3: TGTGCCTCTCAACTTACAGGGCTAACCTACGAGCAGTACTTC. Amino acid sequence: CASQLTGLTYEQYF.